The 15 T cell receptor beta chains below were found in one sample sequenced in a study of T cell repertoires in ileal Crohn's disease. TCRdb's copy holds only in-frame clones and misses some; the assay was immunoSEQ multiplex PCR. Among 2,000 or so clones, 85% to 90% were seen once, and the ten largest hold about 4.8%. Time point defined: neoterminal ileum biopsy at postoperative endoscopy, about 6 months after surgery. The sequencing sample was made of ileal tissue. All receptors come from an adult with Crohn's disease.

The chain couples TRBV28 to TRBJ1-2, with TRBD1 as a possible D gene (6 bases). CDR1 MDHEN and CDR2 SYDVKM come from the germline V gene. The V and J ends lost 5 bases and 6 bases respectively, with 10 bases between them. The CDR3 runs 12 residues. CDR3: CASSAYRDGYTF. The DNA of the CDR3 is TGTGCCAGCAGTGCCTACAGGGATGGCTACACCTTC.

The chain carries TRBV27 and TRBJ1-2, with 9 bases aligning to TRBD1. Germline V CDR1 and CDR2: MNHEY, SMNVEV (reference sequence). The length of the CDR3 is 14 residues. Germline trimming cut 3 bases from V and 8 bases from J; bases unmatched to any gene: 7. The CDR3 protein is CASSFHRGRRGYTF. The CDR3 coding sequence is TGTGCCAGCAGTTTTCACAGGGGGCGAAGGGGCTACACCTTC.

This clone was seen once. The CDR3 region has the DNA TGTGCCAGCAGCCAAGTAGCGGGCGCATTTTACAATGAGCAGTTCTTC. Residues: CASSQVAGAFYNEQFF. This chain uses TRBV14 with TRBJ2-1; TRBD2 aligns across 7 bases. This CDR3 contains 16 residues. With V trimmed by 1 base and J by 4 bases, 7 bases remained unmatched. The germline V gene encodes CDR1 SGHDN and CDR2 FVKESK.

V and J are TRBV7-2 and TRBJ2-3, with TRBD2 matching 7 bases. With V trimmed by 3 bases and J by 4 bases, 10 bases remained unmatched. The CDR3 totals 16 residues. In germline, CDR1 is SGHTA, CDR2 FQGNSA. The CDR3 reads CASSFRRGRGADTQYF. The CDR3 coding sequence is TGTGCCAGCAGCTTTCGGCGCGGGAGAGGGGCAGATACGCAGTATTTT.

The J gene is TRBJ1-1, the V gene TRBV25-1, with 7 bases identical to TRBD1. Germline-derived CDR1 and CDR2 are MGHDK and SYGVNS. The CDR3 runs 15 residues. With 3 bases clipped from V and 5 bases from J, the junction kept 9 bases outside the gene matches. The CDR3, as DNA: TGTGCCAGCAGTGAGACTTGGACAGGAGGGACTGAAGCTTTCTTT. Translation gives CASSETWTGGTEAFF.

The chain carries TRBV7-2 and TRBJ2-3, with D possibly being TRBD2 (6 bases). The V end was cut by 5 bases, the J end by 5 bases, with 23 bases between. Germline CDR1 is SGHTA and CDR2 is FQGNSA. The length of the CDR3 is 17 residues. The DNA of the CDR3 is TGTGCCAGCAGCCGACAGATGGGCGGGACCGAGGGAGATACGCAGTATTTT. It specifies CASSRQMGGTEGDTQYF.

The J gene is TRBJ1-2, the V gene TRBV6-1; no clear D gene. With 8 bases removed from V and 2 bases from J, the gap between germline ends came to 18 bases. CDR1 is MNHNS and CDR2 is SASEGT in the germline V gene. This CDR3 contains 15 residues. The CDR3 DNA is TGTGCCAGCCGCTTCACCCCTTCCGGGAACTATGGCTACACCTTC. It is translated as CASRFTPSGNYGYTF.

The V call is TRBV29-1, the J call TRBJ2-7; 8 bases align to TRBD1. Germline assignment: CDR1 SQVTM and CDR2 ANQGSEA. This CDR3 has 13 residues. After removal of 5 bases from V and 3 bases from J, the junction contained 6 bases not matched to a gene. The CDR3 nucleotides read TGCAGCGTTAAAGTACAGGGGGTCTACGAGCAGTACTTC. Translating gives CSVKVQGVYEQYF.

The chain joins TRBV5-1 to TRBJ2-7, with 12 bases fitting TRBD1. The germline V gene encodes CDR1 SGHRS and CDR2 YFSETQ. The V segment lost 4 bases and the J segment 5 bases; nucleotides outside the gene matches: 4. The CDR3 totals 14 residues. The chain's CDR3 is CASSAGQGADEQYF. In DNA, the CDR3 is TGCGCCAGCAGCGCGGGACAGGGGGCCGACGAGCAGTACTTC.

The chain couples TRBV10-1 to TRBJ2-3; 8 bases fit TRBD2. After removal of 4 bases from V and 4 bases from J, the junction contained 7 bases not matched to a gene. The CDR3 is made up of 15 amino acids. From germline, CDR1 is WNHNN and CDR2 SYGVQD (reference sequence). The CDR3 sequence is CASSATGGPSDTQYF. The CDR3 nucleotides read TGCGCCAGCAGTGCCACGGGAGGGCCATCAGATACGCAGTATTTT.

The chain uses TRBV18 and TRBJ2-5; D call uncertain. V was cut by 3 bases and J by 2 bases, with 4 bases left in between. CDR1 is KGHSH and CDR2 is LQKENI in the germline V gene. The CDR3 loop spans 12 amino acids. In DNA, the CDR3 is TGTGCCAGCTCACCTAATCAAGAGACCCAGTACTTC. Protein: CASSPNQETQYF. Together with reference TRBV18 and TRBJ2-5, the CDR3 gives the full variable domain: NAGVMQNPRHLVRRRGQEARLRCSPMKGHSHVYWYRQLPEEGLKFMVYLQKENIIDESGMPKERFSAEFPKEGPSILRIQQVVRGDSAAYFCASSPNQETQYFGPGTRLLVL.

The rearrangement links TRBV30 to TRBJ2-4; TRBD1 is a possible D gene (5 bases). The germline CDR1 and CDR2 sequences are GTSNPN and SVGIG (reference sequence). CDR3 length: 11 residues. CDR3 loop: CALGRLNIQYF. The CDR3 region has the DNA TGTGCTCTGGGGCGGCTGAACATTCAGTACTTC.

J is TRBJ1-5 and V is TRBV27, with 7 bases identical to TRBD1. V lost 8 bases to trimming and J lost 3 bases; unmatched junction nucleotides: 4. Germline assignment: CDR1 MNHEY and CDR2 SMNVEV (reference sequence). The CDR3 is 13 amino acids. The CDR3 region is CASSRGVNQPQHF. The CDR3 DNA sequence: TGTGCCAGCTCCAGGGGGGTCAATCAGCCCCAGCATTTT.

This clone occurred once. The gene calls are TRBV4-1 and TRBJ2-7; TRBD1 matches 8 bases. Germline trimming cut 6 bases from V and 3 bases from J; bases unmatched to any gene: 10. The CDR3 totals 15 residues. Germline V gene lookup returns CDR1 MGHRA and CDR2 YSYEKL. In DNA form, the CDR3 reads TGCGCCAGCAGTGACGGAGGACAGGGTTTCTACGAGCAGTACTTC. This translates into CASSDGGQGFYEQYF.

This clone was seen once. J is TRBJ2-5 and V is TRBV7-2; 12 bases agree with TRBD2. J was trimmed by 5 bases and V by 6 bases; bases with no gene match: 4. CDR1 and CDR2 (germline): SGHTA, FQGNSA. CDR3 size: 14 residues. CDR3 sequence reads: CASRPGLAGETQYF. The DNA of the CDR3 is TGTGCCAGCAGACCCGGACTAGCGGGGGAGACCCAGTACTTC.